This TCR beta chain was documented in a study of T cell repertoires in cytomegalovirus infection (dated by TCRdb to about 2019). Context from the whole study: The peptide stimulations were aimed at well-studied HLA-B-restricted epitopes as well as recently identified HLA-C-restricted CMV epitopes, whose presentation resists viral immunomodulation. The HLA type of each donor mattered for the analysis, because public TCR beta signatures pointed to carriage of CMV infection along with the matching HLA type.

The data were produced on an Illumina HiSeq 1500. TCRdb handled the public reads itself, with Q25 trimming in fastp and clone calling in MiXCR, and kept productive beta chains. Rows are unified per CDR3 protein, each entry keeping the most common DNA and genes. The sample data list roughly 110,000 distinct CDR3 sequences, and around 31% of these were observed just once. The biggest ten clones account for around two fifths of the sample. The CDR1 and CDR2 encoded by the germline V gene are SGHVS and FNYEAQ. Trimming removed 1 base from V and 4 bases from J, leaving 10 bases between the germline ends. The CDR3 measures 14 amino acids from cysteine to phenylalanine. Kept here is only the CDR3 DNA, which spans 42 bases and is read in frame from base 1. With respect to this clonotype: The target of this receptor is not known. Base-call qualities are not available, and no considerably larger clone is one nucleotide away.

The treatment or condition label, read with the paper, signifies: in vitro stimulation with specific CMV peptide epitopes to enrich CMV-specific T cells. Study-level results and caveats: The ex vivo response was dominated by HLA-C-restricted CMV-specific TCR beta clonotypes, which also provided the single most frequent clonotype in two of eight donors. In both this cohort and an independent approximately 370-donor cohort, the cumulative frequency of public TCR beta family members distinguished carriers of CMV infection plus the relevant HLA type.

The sequence was obtained from a human donor in good health (CMV status not recorded). Some clones in this sample may be carry-over from other donors' samples. The sequencing here drew on CD8+ T cells from cultured PBMCs, taken from culture after CMV antigen stimulation. The rearranged chain carries TRBV7-6 and TRBJ1-1, with the D segment identity uncertain. The CDR3 region: CASSLGSTITEAFF. Here is the DNA: TGTGCCAGCAGCTTAGGGTCCACAATCACTGAAGCTTTCTTT.